The 22 T cell receptor beta chains below were found in one sample sequenced in a study of T cells expressing NK-cell markers (dated by TCRdb to 2020 to 2021). Library preparation used 5' RACE. These reads were obtained on an Illumina HiSeq 2000. TCRdb reprocessed the reads and provides one entry for every CDR3 protein sequence; no DNA is given. The sample's table lists a count of about 370,000 distinct CDR3 sequences. Clones ranked in the top ten supply about 10% of the sample. Sequenced sample: blood T cells: a sorted CD56 or NKG2C T cell subset, CD4+ or CD8+ T cells, or bulk PBMC T cells (not recorded which). These receptor sequences come from a woman in her fifties or sixties in good health. Donor details come from another sample of the same person, matched by shared clones.

The genes are TRBV7-9 and TRBJ2-5; no DNA is available, so the TRBD2 call from TCRdb remains unchecked. Looked up from germline, CDR1 is SEHNR and CDR2 is FQNEAQ (reference sequence). This CDR3 has 15 amino acids. This chain's CDR3 is CASSFLAGSQETQYF.

V is TRBV10-3 and J is TRBJ2-5; TCRdb names TRBD2, which stays unverified in the absence of DNA. Germline V gene lookup returns CDR1 ENHRY and CDR2 SYGVKD. The CDR3 extends over 18 amino acids. The CDR3: CAISEPSGRARDQETQYF.

The CDR3 sequence: CASRDSGQETQYF. This sequence joins TRBV3-1 and TRBJ2-5; TCRdb picks TRBD2, but there is no DNA to check that call. The CDR3 covers 13 residues. Germline lookup yields CDR1 LGHDT and CDR2 YNNKEL (reference sequence).

The genes are TRBV12-3 or TRBV12-4 and TRBJ2-2; with no DNA, the TCRdb D assignment of TRBD1 cannot be verified. This CDR3 has 14 residues. CDR3 protein: CASNPTRAGGELFF.

This sequence joins TRBV12-3 or TRBV12-4 and TRBJ2-3. The CDR3 is 13 residues long. The CDR3 sequence: CASSPNAYDTQYF.

V usage is TRBV5-1 and J usage is TRBJ2-1; the TCRdb call, TRBD2, lacks DNA for checking. The CDR3 is 16 amino acids. CDR1 and CDR2 (germline): SGHRS, YFSETQ. The CDR3 sequence is CASSWRSGTALGEQFF.

The chain combines TRBV4-1 with TRBJ2-1; checking the TCRdb D call of TRBD2 is not possible without DNA. CDR3 length: 17 amino acids. Germline CDR1 and CDR2: MGHRA and YSYEKL. The CDR3 loop is CASSDFRRTSSYNEQFF.

The chain is built from TRBV24-1 and TRBJ1-1. This CDR3 region has 15 residues. CDR1 is KGHDR, CDR2 SFDVKD, per germline. CDR3: CATSDATGGGTEAFF.

The CDR3 sequence: CASSPSLDRGNREQYF. The genes are TRBV7-6 and TRBJ2-7; TCRdb picks TRBD1, but there is no DNA to check that call. CDR3 length equals 16 residues. CDR1 and CDR2 (germline): SGHVS, FNYEAQ.

The chain uses TRBV6-4 and TRBJ2-3. This CDR3 region has 13 residues. Germline V gives CDR1 MRHNA, CDR2 SNTAGT. The CDR3 spells CASSDFSADTQYF.

The rearrangement joins TRBV4-2 to TRBJ2-1; TCRdb's D call, TRBD2, is unchecked because there is no DNA. Germline lookup yields CDR1 LGHNA and CDR2 YNFKEQ. This CDR3 has 16 residues. This chain's CDR3 is CASSQEQRGTYNEQFF.

This chain uses TRBV20-1 with TRBJ1-6. Germline-derived CDR1 and CDR2 are DFQATT and SNEGSKA (reference sequence). The CDR3 consists of 14 residues. Here the CDR3 reads CSARGITYNSPLHF.

The chain joins TRBV25-1 to TRBJ2-5; TCRdb's D gene call, TRBD1, goes unchecked for lack of DNA. The CDR3 contains 16 residues. From germline, CDR1 is MGHDK and CDR2 SYGVNS. The CDR3 region is CASSSRGTRLQETQYF.

V usage is TRBV25-1 and J usage is TRBJ1-2. The CDR3 runs 12 residues. CDR1 and CDR2 (germline): MGHDK, SYGVNS. The CDR3 here is CASSVGFYGYTF.

V and J are TRBV4-1 and TRBJ1-5; the D call from TCRdb, TRBD1, cannot be confirmed without DNA. The germline CDR1 and CDR2 sequences are MGHRA and YSYEKL. The CDR3 has 15 amino acids. This CDR3 is CASSQGDRGNQPQHF.

The chain couples TRBV3-1 to TRBJ1-1. CDR3 length: 15 amino acids. CDR1 LGHDT and CDR2 YNNKEL come from the germline V gene (reference sequence). CDR3 residues: CASSPGRGVGTEAFF.

CDR3 protein: CASSQFLTWEDTQYF. J is TRBJ2-3 and V is TRBV3-1. CDR1 LGHDT and CDR2 YNNKEL come from the germline V gene (reference sequence). This CDR3 is built from 15 residues.

V and J are TRBV24-1 and TRBJ2-3. CDR3 length equals 12 residues. CDR1 KGHDR and CDR2 SFDVKD come from the germline V gene. CDR3 amino acids: CATSDSLRTQYF.

V and J are TRBV11-2 and TRBJ1-4. Germline values: CDR1 SGHAT, CDR2 FQNNGV. This CDR3 has 15 amino acids. The chain's CDR3 is CASSLSAGTNEKLFF.

The gene calls are TRBV2 and TRBJ2-1; TCRdb outputs TRBD2, but without DNA this stays unchecked. Germline assignment: CDR1 SNHLY and CDR2 FYNNEI. CDR3 length equals 13 residues. Here the CDR3 reads CASTSGRDNEQFF.

This rearrangement joins TRBV24-1 to TRBJ2-1. Germline loops: CDR1 KGHDR, CDR2 SFDVKD. This CDR3 is built from 14 residues. The CDR3 protein is CATSDIATHDEQFF.

The V and J genes are TRBV27 and TRBJ2-1; TCRdb's D call, TRBD2, is unchecked because there is no DNA. The CDR3 runs to 13 residues. Looked up from germline, CDR1 is MNHEY and CDR2 is SMNVEV (reference sequence). The CDR3 region is CASRGLAGNEQFF.